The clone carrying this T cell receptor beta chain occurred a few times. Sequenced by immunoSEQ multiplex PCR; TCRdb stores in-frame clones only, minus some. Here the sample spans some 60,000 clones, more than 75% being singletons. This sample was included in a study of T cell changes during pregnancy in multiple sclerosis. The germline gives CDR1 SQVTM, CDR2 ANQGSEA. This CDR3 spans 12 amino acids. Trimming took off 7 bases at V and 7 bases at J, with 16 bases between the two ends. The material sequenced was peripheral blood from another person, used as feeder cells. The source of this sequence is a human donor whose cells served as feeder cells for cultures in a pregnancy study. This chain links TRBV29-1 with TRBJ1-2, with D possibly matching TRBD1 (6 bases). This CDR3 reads CSANRGARGYTF. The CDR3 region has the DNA TGCAGCGCCAATAGGGGGGCGCGTGGCTACACCTTC.